A selection of T cell receptor beta chains follows, all from one sample in a study of blood T cell repertoires in COVID-19. The assay was immunoSEQ multiplex PCR, and TCRdb's table has in-frame clones only and misses some. Of roughly 190,000 clones in the sample, about 86% are singletons; the top ten hold 20% to 25%. Material: PBMCs or T cells enriched from blood (not recorded which). All receptors derive from a woman aged 40 to 55 in a cohort exposed to, infected with or recovered from COVID-19 (not recorded which). CDR3s include the opening cysteine and the closing phenylalanine or tryptophan. Fields, in order: D gene, J gene, V gene, clone size, CDR3 protein, CDR3 DNA. A D gene is named only where the DNA matches it firmly. Clone size is shown for a subset of rows, as once, few, many or a class of expanded clone.

NA TRBJ2-2 TRBV27 NA CASSLIRGGTGELFF TGTGCCAGCAGTTTAATCAGGGGAGGGACCGGGGAGCTGTTTTTT
TRBD2 TRBJ2-5 TRBV7-2 NA CASSLIPSGQETQYF TGTGCCAGCAGCTTAATCCCTAGCGGCCAAGAGACCCAGTACTTC
NA TRBJ1-2 TRBV6-5 NA CASSSRRAGGYTF TGTGCCAGCAGTTCCAGACGTGCGGGGGGCTACACCTTC
NA TRBJ1-1 TRBV11-2 few CASSPGGTEAFF TGTGCCAGCAGCCCGGGGGGCACTGAAGCTTTCTTT
NA TRBJ1-5 TRBV6-7 few CASSYARSGESDQPQHF TGTGCCAGCAGTTACGCCCGCTCGGGAGAGAGCGATCAGCCCCAGCATTTT
TRBD1 TRBJ1-1 TRBV7-8 NA CASSLRTGRAYTEAFF TGTGCCAGCAGCTTAAGGACAGGGAGGGCGTACACTGAAGCTTTCTTT
TRBD1 TRBJ1-5 TRBV19 NA CASMRIEQGTQPQHF TGTGCCAGTATGCGGATAGAACAGGGGACTCAGCCCCAGCATTTT
NA TRBJ1-2 TRBV18 NA CASSPSAGAGYGYTF TGTGCCAGCTCACCATCAGCAGGGGCCGGCTATGGCTACACCTTC
TRBD2 TRBJ2-7 TRBV7-2 once CASSFRLAGPHREYEQYF TGTGCCAGCAGCTTTCGACTAGCGGGCCCACATAGGGAGTACGAGCAGTACTTC
TRBD1 TRBJ2-7 TRBV4-1 NA CASSLSGQGIYEQYF TGCGCCAGCAGCCTATCGGGACAGGGGATCTACGAGCAGTACTTC
NA TRBJ2-7 TRBV27 NA CASSLPGRAYEQYF TGTGCCAGCAGTTTACCCGGGAGAGCCTACGAGCAGTACTTC
TRBD1 TRBJ1-6 TRBV2 NA CASSAGTGIYNSPLHF TGTGCCAGCAGTGCCGGGACAGGGATATATAATTCACCCCTCCACTTT
NA TRBJ2-5 TRBV11-3 NA CASSFPSGGRGETQYF TGTGCCAGCAGCTTTCCGTCGGGGGGCCGTGGAGAGACCCAGTACTTC
NA TRBJ1-4 TRBV7-9 NA CASSRTPGKLFF TGTGCCAGCAGCCGCACACCGGGAAAACTGTTTTTT
NA TRBJ1-5 TRBV21-1 NA CASSSWDRGRGNQPQHF TGTGCCAGCAGCTCATGGGACAGGGGGAGGGGGAATCAGCCCCAGCATTTT
NA TRBJ2-1 TRBV5-4 NA CASSQGRSSYNEQFF TGTGCCAGCAGCCAGGGTAGGAGCTCCTACAATGAGCAGTTCTTC
TRBD2 TRBJ2-7 TRBV4-3 NA CASSQSSGLAGDEQYF TGCGCCAGCAGCCAAAGCAGTGGACTAGCGGGAGACGAGCAGTACTTC
TRBD1 TRBJ2-7 TRBV27 NA CASSFNAPTGPSEQYF TGTGCCAGCAGTTTCAATGCGCCGACAGGGCCCTCCGAGCAGTACTTC
NA TRBJ1-2 TRBV5-1 few CASSPYSNYGYTF TGCGCCAGCAGCCCGTACAGTAACTATGGCTACACCTTC
NA TRBJ1-5 TRBV5-1 NA CASSWRGGSNQPQHF TGCGCCAGCAGCTGGAGGGGCGGTAGCAATCAGCCCCAGCATTTT
TRBD1 TRBJ1-5 TRBV13 NA CASSPDRGQPQHF TGTGCCAGCAGCCCGGACAGGGGTCAGCCCCAGCATTTT
NA TRBJ1-3 TRBV7-8 NA CASSSPDRPTIYF TGTGCCAGCAGCTCGCCAGACAGACCCACCATATATTTT
NA TRBJ1-5 TRBV14 NA CASSLSNDQPQHF TGTGCCAGCAGCCTAAGCAATGATCAGCCCCAGCATTTT
NA TRBJ2-5 TRBV4-1 once CASSQGGKETQYF TGCGCCAGCAGCCAGGGGGGAAAGGAGACCCAGTACTTC
TRBD1 TRBJ1-1 TRBV4-1 NA CASSLGTDEAFF TGCGCCAGCAGCCTCGGGACAGATGAAGCTTTCTTT
TRBD2 TRBJ2-7 TRBV19 NA CASSWTSGVGDEQYF TGTGCCAGTAGTTGGACTAGCGGAGTTGGGGACGAGCAGTACTTC
TRBD2 TRBJ2-2 TRBV6-5 NA CASSMAGGDTGELFF TGTGCCAGCAGTATGGCGGGGGGTGACACCGGGGAGCTGTTTTTT
TRBD2 TRBJ2-7 TRBV20-1 NA CSASFGLASSYEQYF TGCAGTGCTAGTTTTGGACTAGCGAGCTCCTACGAGCAGTACTTC
NA TRBJ1-1 TRBV5-6 NA CASSWGGSNTEAFF TGTGCCAGCAGCTGGGGGGGTTCGAACACTGAAGCTTTCTTT
TRBD1 TRBJ1-1 TRBV25-1 NA CASSERVRGRTEAFF TGTGCCAGCAGTGAAAGGGTCAGGGGGCGGACTGAAGCTTTCTTT
NA TRBJ2-3 TRBV13 NA CASSFGLRTDTQYF TGTGCCAGCAGCTTCGGACTTAGGACTGATACGCAGTATTTT
NA TRBJ2-7 TRBV18 few CASSPPTAYEQYF TGTGCCAGCTCACCACCAACAGCTTACGAGCAGTACTTC
TRBD1 TRBJ2-1 TRBV19 NA CASSIRTGMNEQFF TGTGCCAGTAGTATTCGGACAGGGATGAATGAGCAGTTCTTC
TRBD1 TRBJ1-2 TRBV4-1 NA CASSQVQGAGGYTF TGCGCCAGCAGCCAAGTACAGGGGGCAGGTGGCTACACCTTC
NA TRBJ2-7 TRBV3-1/TRBV3-2 NA CASSQEAVPPGEQYF TGTGCCAGCAGCCAAGAGGCGGTCCCACCTGGCGAGCAGTACTTC